Listed below are T cell receptor beta chains from one sample, sequenced in a study of shared clonotypes between healthy human individuals. TCRdb's copy holds only in-frame clones and misses some; the assay was immunoSEQ multiplex PCR. The sample contains some 2,000,000 clones, approximately 96% of which appear only once. The source material was naive CD4+ T cells sorted from blood. These TCRs come from a man in his late teens or twenties in good health. CDR3s include the opening cysteine and the closing phenylalanine or tryptophan. A D gene is named only where the DNA matches it firmly. Part of the rows lack a size; the others show once, few, many or a class for expanded clones.

j_call: TRBJ2-1
d_call: -
clone_size: -
v_call: TRBV29-1
cdr3_aa: CSVEYTHRWEQFF
cdr3_nt: TGCAGCGTTGAATATACCCACCGGTGGGAGCAGTTCTTC

j_call: TRBJ1-5
d_call: -
clone_size: -
v_call: TRBV6-5
cdr3_aa: CASSYRGNNQPQHF
cdr3_nt: TGTGCCAGCAGTTACCGAGGGAACAATCAGCCCCAGCATTTT

j_call: TRBJ2-5
d_call: -
clone_size: -
v_call: TRBV5-1
cdr3_aa: CASSGGTEETQYF
cdr3_nt: TGCGCCAGCAGCGGAGGGACAGAAGAGACCCAGTACTTC

j_call: TRBJ1-3
d_call: -
clone_size: once
v_call: TRBV30
cdr3_aa: CAWTATNSGNTIYF
cdr3_nt: TGTGCCTGGACCGCGACCAACTCTGGAAACACCATATATTTT

j_call: TRBJ2-3
d_call: -
clone_size: -
v_call: TRBV5-5
cdr3_aa: CASSLGSGSDTQYF
cdr3_nt: TGTGCCAGCAGCTTGGGTAGCGGATCAGATACGCAGTATTTT

j_call: TRBJ2-1
d_call: TRBD1
clone_size: once
v_call: TRBV5-6
cdr3_aa: CASSGGPTGTGNNEQFF
cdr3_nt: TGTGCCAGCAGCGGAGGCCCTACCGGGACAGGCAACAATGAGCAGTTCTTC

j_call: TRBJ1-3
d_call: -
clone_size: -
v_call: TRBV10-1
cdr3_aa: CASSESGSSGNTIYF
cdr3_nt: TGCGCCAGCAGTGAGTCGGGGAGCTCTGGAAACACCATATATTTT

j_call: TRBJ2-2
d_call: -
clone_size: -
v_call: TRBV5-4
cdr3_aa: CASSLERGYTGELFF
cdr3_nt: TGTGCCAGCAGCTTGGAAAGAGGGTACACCGGGGAGCTGTTTTTT

j_call: TRBJ2-7
d_call: -
clone_size: -
v_call: TRBV19
cdr3_aa: CASSKAPTYEQYF
cdr3_nt: TGTGCCAGTAGTAAGGCACCGACCTACGAGCAGTACTTC

j_call: TRBJ2-2
d_call: TRBD1
clone_size: -
v_call: TRBV6-1
cdr3_aa: CASSPRTGITGELFF
cdr3_nt: TGTGCCAGCTCTCCCCGGACAGGGATAACCGGGGAGCTGTTTTTT

j_call: TRBJ1-6
d_call: TRBD1
clone_size: once
v_call: TRBV5-8
cdr3_aa: CASSGDRGHNSPLHF
cdr3_nt: TGTGCCAGCAGCGGGGACAGGGGGCATAATTCACCCCTCCACTTT

j_call: TRBJ2-2
d_call: -
clone_size: -
v_call: TRBV19
cdr3_aa: CASSERVGTGELFF
cdr3_nt: TGTGCCAGTTCCGAGAGGGTTGGCACCGGGGAGCTGTTTTTT

j_call: TRBJ1-1
d_call: -
clone_size: -
v_call: TRBV5-1
cdr3_aa: CASGTLNTEAFF
cdr3_nt: TGCGCCAGCGGGACGCTGAACACTGAAGCTTTCTTT

j_call: TRBJ1-3
d_call: -
clone_size: -
v_call: TRBV5-1
cdr3_aa: CASSSQAVNSGNTIYF
cdr3_nt: TGCGCCAGCAGCTCACAGGCGGTGAACTCTGGAAACACCATATATTTT

j_call: TRBJ2-1
d_call: -
clone_size: -
v_call: TRBV28
cdr3_aa: CASLGRSYNEQFF
cdr3_nt: TGTGCCAGCCTCGGACGCTCCTACAATGAGCAGTTCTTC

j_call: TRBJ2-1
d_call: TRBD2
clone_size: -
v_call: TRBV2
cdr3_aa: CASSLTSGGANEQFF
cdr3_nt: TGTGCCAGCAGTCTGACTAGCGGGGGGGCCAATGAGCAGTTCTTC

j_call: TRBJ1-3
d_call: -
clone_size: -
v_call: TRBV6-5
cdr3_aa: CASSRGAGNTIYF
cdr3_nt: TGTGCCAGCAGTAGGGGCGCCGGAAACACCATATATTTT

j_call: TRBJ2-5
d_call: TRBD2
clone_size: -
v_call: TRBV27
cdr3_aa: CASSLLAGGPGETQYF
cdr3_nt: TGTGCCAGCAGTTTACTAGCGGGAGGCCCCGGGGAGACCCAGTACTTC

j_call: TRBJ2-7
d_call: -
clone_size: once
v_call: TRBV5-4
cdr3_aa: CASREGYEQYF
cdr3_nt: TGTGCCAGCAGGGAGGGGTACGAGCAGTACTTC

j_call: TRBJ2-7
d_call: -
clone_size: -
v_call: TRBV4-3
cdr3_aa: CASSQDLGSYEQYF
cdr3_nt: TGCGCCAGCAGCCAAGATCTGGGGTCCTACGAGCAGTACTTC

j_call: TRBJ2-5
d_call: -
clone_size: -
v_call: TRBV5-1
cdr3_aa: CASSLGEETQYF
cdr3_nt: TGCGCCAGCAGCTTGGGGGAGGAGACCCAGTACTTC

j_call: TRBJ1-2
d_call: -
clone_size: -
v_call: TRBV10-3
cdr3_aa: CAIQKNGYTF
cdr3_nt: TGTGCCATCCAAAAAAATGGCTACACCTTC

j_call: TRBJ1-5
d_call: -
clone_size: -
v_call: TRBV30
cdr3_aa: CACADYSNQPQHF
cdr3_nt: TGTGCCTGCGCGGATTATAGCAATCAGCCCCAGCATTTT

j_call: TRBJ2-7
d_call: -
clone_size: few
v_call: TRBV5-1
cdr3_aa: CASSFDSYEQYF
cdr3_nt: TGCGCCAGCAGCTTCGACTCCTACGAGCAGTACTTC

j_call: TRBJ2-5
d_call: TRBD2
clone_size: -
v_call: TRBV10-2
cdr3_aa: CASSESVLAGGPRETQYF
cdr3_nt: TGCGCCAGCAGTGAGTCCGTACTAGCGGGAGGCCCGCGGGAGACCCAGTACTTC

j_call: TRBJ2-3
d_call: -
clone_size: -
v_call: TRBV6-5
cdr3_aa: CASSPTAPSTDTQYF
cdr3_nt: TGTGCCAGCAGTCCGACCGCCCCAAGCACAGATACGCAGTATTTT

j_call: TRBJ2-1
d_call: TRBD2
clone_size: -
v_call: TRBV9
cdr3_aa: CASSPVLAGVFNEQFF
cdr3_nt: TGTGCCAGCAGCCCCGTACTAGCGGGAGTTTTCAATGAGCAGTTCTTC

j_call: TRBJ2-4
d_call: TRBD1
clone_size: -
v_call: TRBV5-1
cdr3_aa: CASSSPQGENIQYF
cdr3_nt: TGCGCCAGCAGCTCACCACAGGGGGAAAACATTCAGTACTTC

j_call: TRBJ1-1
d_call: -
clone_size: once
v_call: TRBV10-3
cdr3_aa: CATHRDPNTEAFF
cdr3_nt: TGTGCCACCCATAGGGACCCGAACACTGAAGCTTTCTTT

j_call: TRBJ1-2
d_call: -
clone_size: -
v_call: TRBV5-4
cdr3_aa: CASSPPENYGYTF
cdr3_nt: TGTGCCAGCAGCCCGCCCGAAAACTATGGCTACACCTTC

j_call: TRBJ1-5
d_call: -
clone_size: -
v_call: TRBV7-2
cdr3_aa: CASSHSGSGPQHF
cdr3_nt: TGTGCCAGCAGCCACTCGGGCTCCGGGCCCCAGCATTTT

j_call: TRBJ2-7
d_call: TRBD1
clone_size: -
v_call: TRBV6-1
cdr3_aa: CASSEPHDRGKTALYEQYF
cdr3_nt: TGTGCCAGCAGTGAACCTCACGACAGGGGGAAAACGGCCCTCTACGAGCAGTACTTC

j_call: TRBJ2-2
d_call: -
clone_size: -
v_call: TRBV5-1
cdr3_aa: CASSLPRTTNTGELFF
cdr3_nt: TGCGCCAGCAGCTTGCCTCGGACTACAAACACCGGGGAGCTGTTTTTT

j_call: TRBJ1-2
d_call: -
clone_size: -
v_call: TRBV9
cdr3_aa: CASSASGVYGYTF
cdr3_nt: TGTGCCAGCAGCGCGTCAGGGGTTTATGGCTACACCTTC

j_call: TRBJ2-2
d_call: TRBD2
clone_size: -
v_call: TRBV19
cdr3_aa: CASSRDGRANTGELFF
cdr3_nt: TGTGCCAGTAGTCGGGACGGGAGGGCGAACACCGGGGAGCTGTTTTTT

j_call: TRBJ2-7
d_call: -
clone_size: once
v_call: TRBV30
cdr3_aa: CAWSVGRVMSDEQYF
cdr3_nt: TGTGCCTGGAGTGTAGGCAGGGTGATGTCCGACGAGCAGTACTTC

j_call: TRBJ2-1
d_call: -
clone_size: -
v_call: TRBV28
cdr3_aa: CASGVGGTLYNEQFF
cdr3_nt: TGTGCCAGCGGAGTAGGGGGGACACTTTACAATGAGCAGTTCTTC

j_call: TRBJ2-5
d_call: TRBD2
clone_size: -
v_call: TRBV5-1
cdr3_aa: CASSMEGLGKETQYF
cdr3_nt: TGCGCCAGCAGCATGGAAGGACTAGGGAAAGAGACCCAGTACTTC

j_call: TRBJ1-4
d_call: -
clone_size: once
v_call: TRBV5-1
cdr3_aa: CASSLGRSNEKLFF
cdr3_nt: TGCGCCAGCAGCTTAGGGCGGAGTAATGAGAAACTGTTTTTT

j_call: TRBJ2-1
d_call: TRBD2
clone_size: -
v_call: TRBV9
cdr3_aa: CASSVSGGPSYNEQFF
cdr3_nt: TGTGCCAGCAGCGTTTCGGGGGGACCCTCCTACAATGAGCAGTTCTTC

j_call: TRBJ2-7
d_call: TRBD1
clone_size: -
v_call: TRBV5-1
cdr3_aa: CASSTTGGSYEQYF
cdr3_nt: TGCGCCAGCAGTACGACAGGGGGCTCCTACGAGCAGTACTTC

j_call: TRBJ2-6
d_call: -
clone_size: -
v_call: TRBV5-1
cdr3_aa: CASSPGEFGANVLTF
cdr3_nt: TGCGCCAGCAGTCCAGGGGAGTTTGGGGCCAACGTCCTGACTTTC

j_call: TRBJ2-5
d_call: -
clone_size: -
v_call: TRBV5-1
cdr3_aa: CASSLQGWETQYF
cdr3_nt: TGCGCCAGCAGCTTGCAGGGTTGGGAGACCCAGTACTTC

j_call: TRBJ1-5
d_call: -
clone_size: -
v_call: TRBV2
cdr3_aa: CASSEILGSNQPQHF
cdr3_nt: TGTGCCAGCAGTGAAATCTTAGGGAGCAATCAGCCCCAGCATTTT